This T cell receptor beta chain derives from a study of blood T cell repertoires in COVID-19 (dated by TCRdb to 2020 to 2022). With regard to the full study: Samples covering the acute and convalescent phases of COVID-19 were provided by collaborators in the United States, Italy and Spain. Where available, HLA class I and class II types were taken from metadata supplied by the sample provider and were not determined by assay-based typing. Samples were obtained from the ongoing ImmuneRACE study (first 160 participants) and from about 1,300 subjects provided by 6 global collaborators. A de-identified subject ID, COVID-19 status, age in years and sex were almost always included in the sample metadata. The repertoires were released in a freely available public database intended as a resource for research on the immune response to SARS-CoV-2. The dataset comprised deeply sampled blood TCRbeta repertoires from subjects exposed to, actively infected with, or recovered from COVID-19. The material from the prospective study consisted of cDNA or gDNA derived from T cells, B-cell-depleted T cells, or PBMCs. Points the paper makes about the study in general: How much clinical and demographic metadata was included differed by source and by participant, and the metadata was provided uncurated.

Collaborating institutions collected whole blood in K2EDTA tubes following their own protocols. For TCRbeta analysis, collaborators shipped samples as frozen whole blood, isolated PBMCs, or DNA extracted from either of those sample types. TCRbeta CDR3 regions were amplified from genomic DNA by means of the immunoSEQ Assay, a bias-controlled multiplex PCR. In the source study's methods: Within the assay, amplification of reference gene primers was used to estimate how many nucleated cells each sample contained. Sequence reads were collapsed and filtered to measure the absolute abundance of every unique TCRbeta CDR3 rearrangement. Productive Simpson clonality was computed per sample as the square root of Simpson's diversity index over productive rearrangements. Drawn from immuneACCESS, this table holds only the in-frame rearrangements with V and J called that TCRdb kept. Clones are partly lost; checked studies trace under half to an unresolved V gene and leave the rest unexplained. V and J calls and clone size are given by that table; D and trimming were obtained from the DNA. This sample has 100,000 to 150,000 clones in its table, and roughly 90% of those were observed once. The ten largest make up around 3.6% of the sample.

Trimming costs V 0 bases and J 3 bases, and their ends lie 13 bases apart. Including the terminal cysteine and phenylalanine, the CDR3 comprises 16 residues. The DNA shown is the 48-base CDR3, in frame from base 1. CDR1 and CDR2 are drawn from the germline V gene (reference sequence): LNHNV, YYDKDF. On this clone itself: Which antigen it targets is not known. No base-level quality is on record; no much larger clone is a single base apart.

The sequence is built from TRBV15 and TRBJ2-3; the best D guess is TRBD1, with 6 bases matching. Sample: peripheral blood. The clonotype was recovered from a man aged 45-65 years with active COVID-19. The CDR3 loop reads CATSREYGRGTDTQYF. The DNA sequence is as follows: TGTGCCACCAGCAGAGAGTATGGCAGGGGTACAGATACGCAGTATTTT.